The 15 T cell receptor beta chains presented below share a single source sample, sequenced in a study of response to subunit inactivated influenza vaccine. TCRdb re-called the RT-PCR reads through MiXCR, storing one row per CDR3 protein. The sample lists a few hundred thousand distinct CDR3 sequences, 11% seen once, with 12% in the top ten. The specimen was PBMCs from blood, collected roughly 45 days after vaccination. All receptors derive from a man in his fifties who received an inactivated influenza vaccine.

This clonotype has a count of ten or more. The chain has TRBV5-5 and TRBJ2-2; 11 bases match TRBD2. CDR1 is SGHKS and CDR2 is YYEKEE in the germline V gene (reference sequence). CDR3 length: 15 residues. The ends lost 5 bases at V and 3 bases at J; junction bases unmatched: 3. This CDR3 is CASSLLAGDTGELFF. The CDR3 DNA follows: TGTGCCAGCAGTCTACTAGCGGGGGACACCGGGGAGCTGTTTTTT.

The chain links TRBV7-9 to TRBJ2-5; TRBD1 might be the D (5 bases). The length of the CDR3 is 14 residues. V was shortened by 1 base and J by 7 bases, with 13 bases between the two germline ends. Germline CDR1 is SEHNR and CDR2 is FQNEAQ (reference sequence). The CDR3 reads CASSLGAGRGTQYF. CDR3 DNA sequence: TGTGCCAGCAGCTTAGGTGCAGGGCGTGGGACCCAGTACTTC.

This CDR3 reads CASSYTPTGGHEQYF. For the CDR3, the DNA is TGTGCCAGCAGTTACACGCCGACAGGGGGCCACGAGCAGTACTTC. This chain links TRBV6-5 with TRBJ2-7; 10 bases line up with TRBD1. The CDR3 loop spans 15 amino acids. In germline, CDR1 is MNHEY, CDR2 SVGAGI. Trimming cost V 2 bases and J 5 bases; bases outside gene matches: 6.

This clonotype appeared a few times. The CDR3 reads CASSLLWGSTDTQYF. The CDR3 nucleotides are TGCGCCAGCAGCCTCCTTTGGGGCAGCACAGATACGCAGTATTTT. The chain recombines TRBV4-3 with TRBJ2-3; D may be TRBD1 (5 bases). The V end lost 4 bases, the J end lost 0 bases, and 11 bases lay between the germline ends. CDR1 is LGHNA, CDR2 YSLEER, per germline. CDR3 length equals 15 residues.

Only a few counts were recorded for this clonotype. V and J are TRBV5-6 and TRBJ2-3; the D gene is possibly TRBD1 (6 bases). CDR3 length equals 14 residues. The germline V and J ends were trimmed by 4 bases and 6 bases, with 15 bases remaining between them. In germline, CDR1 is SGHDT, CDR2 YYEEEE. CDR3 protein: CASSPGHRQDTQYF. The CDR3 DNA is TGTGCCAGCAGCCCGGGACATCGCCAGGATACGCAGTATTTT.

This clonotype was observed a handful of times. The chain employs TRBV7-2 and TRBJ2-6; D possibly matches TRBD1 or TRBD2 (5 bases each). The CDR3 loop spans 16 amino acids. The V gene's germline CDR1 is SGHTA and CDR2 FQGNSA. V lost 5 bases and J 4 bases, leaving 15 bases between the germline ends. The chain's CDR3 is CASSQGPPGGANVLTF. Written as DNA, the CDR3 is TGTGCCAGCAGCCAGGGTCCCCCGGGGGGGGCCAACGTCCTGACTTTC.

This clonotype was detected many times. The chain combines TRBV20-1 with TRBJ2-3; 10 positions agree with TRBD2. Looked up from germline, CDR1 is DFQATT and CDR2 is SNEGSKA (reference sequence). The J segment lost 2 bases and the V segment lost 4 bases, leaving 9 bases of the junction unmatched. CDR3 length: 16 amino acids. The CDR3 DNA follows: TGCAGTGCTAAGGTTTCGGGACTAGCGTACACAGATACGCAGTATTTT. It encodes CSAKVSGLAYTDTQYF.

The chain employs TRBV20-1 and TRBJ2-7; 9 bases are shared with TRBD1. Per the germline V gene, CDR1 is DFQATT and CDR2 is SNEGSKA (reference sequence). V shed 5 bases, J shed 5 bases, and the junction held 10 bases outside the gene matches. This CDR3 has 14 residues. The chain's CDR3 is CSASPGTGPHEQYF. CDR3 nucleotide sequence: TGCAGTGCTTCTCCCGGGACAGGGCCTCACGAGCAGTACTTC.

The table lists this clonotype with a few counts. This chain uses TRBV29-1 with TRBJ2-1; 8 positions match TRBD2. This CDR3 spans 13 amino acids. In germline, CDR1 is SQVTM, CDR2 ANQGSEA. After removal of 1 base from V and 13 bases from J, the junction contained 9 bases not matched to a gene. CDR3 DNA: TGCAGCGTTGAAGGCCTAGCGGGCGGAACACAGTTCTTC. Translated: CSVEGLAGGTQFF.

This chain links TRBV4-3 with TRBJ2-3, with 7 positions matching TRBD1. Germline V lookup: CDR1 LGHNA, CDR2 YSLEER. This CDR3 contains 17 residues. The V gene end was trimmed by 1 base and the J gene end by 4 bases; junction bases not matched to a gene: 11. This CDR3 is CASSQALSSGGADTQYF. The CDR3 DNA sequence: TGCGCCAGCAGCCAAGCCCTAAGTTCAGGGGGAGCAGATACGCAGTATTTT.

This clonotype was seen many times. The chain combines TRBV12-3 or TRBV12-4 with TRBJ2-1, with TRBD1 matching over 7 bases. J gave up 8 bases and V 0 bases, and 1 base lay outside the gene matches. This CDR3 is 13 amino acids long. As DNA, the CDR3 is TGTGCCAGCAGTTTAGCAGGGGGCCATGAGCAGTTCTTC. It codes for CASSLAGGHEQFF.

This clonotype was detected a few times. The rearrangement links TRBV12-3 or TRBV12-4 to TRBJ1-4; D may be TRBD1 (6 bases). The CDR3 spans 12 residues. Trimming took 7 bases from V and 8 from J, leaving 11 bases between them. DNA of the CDR3: TGTGCCAGCACCGGCACAGGGGAAAAACTGTTTTTT. Protein: CASTGTGEKLFF.

The genes are TRBV7-2 and TRBJ2-7, with D hard to call. Germline V gene sequence: CDR1 SGHTA, CDR2 FQGNSA. Trimming stripped 5 bases from V and 3 bases from J, with 14 bases between. The CDR3 consists of 14 residues. Here the CDR3 DNA reads TGTGCCAGCAGCCCTGGGTTGGTTTACTACGAGCAGTACTTC. Its protein product is CASSPGLVYYEQYF.

This clonotype was seen more than once but under ten times. This chain joins TRBV29-1 and TRBJ2-7; a weak D match, TRBD2 (6 bases). V was pared by 3 bases and J by 6 bases, with 9 bases between. Germline V lookup: CDR1 SQVTM, CDR2 ANQGSEA. The CDR3 is 11 residues long. CDR3 sequence (DNA): TGCAGCGTTGACACCGGGGGCGAGCAGTACTTC. It yields the protein CSVDTGGEQYF.

A few counts support this clonotype. CDR3 nucleotide sequence: TGTGCCAGCAGCTTGGCCCAGAAGGGAAAACTGTTTTTT. Its protein product is CASSLAQKGKLFF. The chain recombines TRBV5-4 with TRBJ1-4; D is undetermined. V lost 0 bases and J lost 10, with 10 bases in between. Germline CDR1 and CDR2: SGHNT and YYREEE (reference sequence). The CDR3 runs to 13 residues.